This T cell receptor (beta chain) stems from a study of blood T cell repertoires in COVID-19. Study-level information: COVID-19 samples collected from the United States, Italy and Spain covered acute and convalescent phases. The analysed material was cDNA or gDNA that came from T cells, B-cell-depleted T cells, or PBMCs.

Original methodology: Nucleated cell number was recorded as an estimate derived from reference gene primer amplification. Sequencing was performed with immunoSEQ multiplex PCR; in TCRdb, only in-frame clones are kept and a portion is missing. The V and J calls and clone size come from that table; D and trimming were worked out from the DNA. The sample has approximately 260,000 clones, over 80% seen once; the top ten hold more than 8.5%. Trimming stripped 5 bases from V and 5 bases from J, with 9 bases between. Germline V gene data show CDR1 as MNHNS and CDR2 as SASEGT. The CDR3 totals 12 residues. Patients at the Seattle site were enrolled during active infection and followed longitudinally.

The genes are TRBV6-1 and TRBJ1-1; D is undetermined. This sequence originates from a woman aged 70-85 years with COVID-19, enrolled during active disease. Sequencing was performed on peripheral blood. The CDR3 is CASSIMRTEAFF. DNA of the CDR3: TGTGCCAGCAGTATTATGCGGACTGAAGCTTTCTTT.